The present entry profiles one T cell receptor (beta chain) with its context. A read error may account for a junction end that differs from germline. There are 14 residues in the CDR3. Germline-derived CDR1 and CDR2 are SQVTM and ANQGSEA. This sample stems from a study of blood T cell repertoires in COVID-19. The protocol was immunoSEQ multiplex PCR, while the TCRdb copy is restricted to in-frame clones and leaves out a portion. The data show some 200,000 clones, about 72% seen once. This chain uses TRBV29-1 with TRBJ2-7; 7 bases align to TRBD2. The TCR sequence derives from a woman between 45 and 60 years old who had recovered from COVID-19. The sequencing sample was made of PBMCs or T cells enriched from blood (not recorded which). The CDR3 DNA is TGCAGCGTTGAAGATGACGGCGTTGGGGAGGGTCCTGTCTTC. This encodes CSVEDDGVGEGPVF.